This paragraph reports one TCR beta chain. V dropped 1 base and J dropped 8 bases, with 11 bases sitting between them. From germline, CDR1 is LGHNA and CDR2 YSLEER. The CDR3 is 14 residues long. The data originate from a study of cytomegalovirus exposure and HLA in healthy donors. The PCR was carried out with 60 Vbeta primers and 13 Jbeta primers. Only in-frame clones appear in the TCRdb table, and some are missing; sequencing was by immunoSEQ multiplex PCR. The top ten clones hold about 1.2% of a sample with around 89,000 clones, approximately 81% of them seen once. The clonotype was recovered from a girl between 2 and 10 years old in good health and CMV-seropositive. Sequencing was carried out using PBMCs. The chain uses TRBV4-3 and TRBJ1-4; tentatively, D is TRBD1 (6 bases). This CDR3 is CASSQVTGREKLFF. CDR3 sequence (DNA): TGCGCCAGCAGCCAAGTAACAGGGAGAGAAAAACTGTTTTTT.